Listed here is a single TCR beta chain. Measured with immunoSEQ multiplex PCR; TCRdb has only the in-frame clones, and not every one. This repertoire shows about 48,000 clones, 88% found once; its top ten account for approximately 6.4%. These data are taken from a study of cytomegalovirus exposure and HLA in healthy donors. This CDR3 has 15 residues. Trimming removed 1 base at V and 3 bases at J, with 10 bases between. Looked up from germline, CDR1 is SGHTA and CDR2 is FQGNSA. This chain joins TRBV7-2 and TRBJ1-5; D unresolved. The TCR sequence derives from a woman in her 30s in good health and CMV-seronegative. The sequenced sample was PBMCs. Here the CDR3 DNA reads TGTGCCAGCAGCTTAGAAGCAGGCTTCAATCAGCCCCAGCATTTT. Translation gives CASSLEAGFNQPQHF.